This T cell receptor (beta chain) was recorded in a study of T cell responses to AZD1222 COVID-19 vaccine. Findings and limits, study-wide: Reportedly, nearly half the spike-specific TCRs target unmutated variant regions.

The CDR3 totals 15 residues. In germline, CDR1 is MDHEN, CDR2 SYDVKM. V lost 6 bases and J lost 7, with 16 bases in between. Measured with immunoSEQ multiplex PCR; TCRdb has only the in-frame clones, and not every one. The table lists around 47,000 clones, around four fifths of them singletons. Points on this clone: Its antigen remains unknown.

The TCR was taken from an adult who received the MenACWY meningococcal vaccine as a control. The rearrangement joins TRBV28 to TRBJ1-6; D remains ambiguous. Sequenced here: peripheral blood, sampled 28 days after the second dose of the MenACWY control vaccine. CDR3 region: CASSPPPAGNSPLHF. CDR3 nucleotide sequence: TGTGCCAGCAGCCCCCCACCAGCGGGGAATTCACCCCTCCACTTT.